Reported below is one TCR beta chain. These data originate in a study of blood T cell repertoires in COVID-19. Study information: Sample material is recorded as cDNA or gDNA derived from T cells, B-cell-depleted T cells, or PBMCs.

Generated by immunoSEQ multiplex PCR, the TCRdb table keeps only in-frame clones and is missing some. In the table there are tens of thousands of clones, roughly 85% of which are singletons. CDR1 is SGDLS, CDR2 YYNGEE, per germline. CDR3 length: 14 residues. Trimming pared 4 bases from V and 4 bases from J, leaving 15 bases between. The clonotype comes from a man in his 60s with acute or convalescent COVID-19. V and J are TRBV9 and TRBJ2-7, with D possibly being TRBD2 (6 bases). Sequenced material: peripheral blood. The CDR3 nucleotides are TGTGCCAGCAGCCCGGGGGATGGGCATTACGAGCAGTACTTC. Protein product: CASSPGDGHYEQYF.